This T cell receptor (beta chain) was found in a study of CD8 T cells in ankylosing spondylitis. Overall study results and limits: Peripheral blood held disease-linked clones only at relatively low frequency, and these were CD8+. Among TCR beta sequences, a motif of several highly homologous variants appeared characteristic of ankylosing spondylitis blood. Matched synovial fluid from ankylosing spondylitis patients was reported to be enriched for disease-linked clones.

It was by quantitative 5'-RACE with molecular barcodes that TCR beta libraries were made. One entry per CDR3 protein, called by TCRdb with MiXCR from the 5' RACE reads. This sample carries 270,000 or so distinct CDR3 sequences, roughly 18% of them seen once, and the ten largest clones take roughly a third. This clonotype was counted many times. The antigen is unknown. The CDR3 extends over 13 amino acids. Trimming cost V 0 bases and J 7 bases, with 7 bases left between them. The origin of this receptor is a male donor with ankylosing spondylitis or in good health (not recorded which). J is TRBJ2-1 and V is TRBV12-3 or TRBV12-4; no firm D call. The sample taken for sequencing was blood, either unsorted or a sorted T cell fraction (not recorded which). This CDR3 reads CASSLAGNNEQFF. The CDR3 DNA reads TGTGCCAGCAGTTTAGCGGGAAATAATGAGCAGTTCTTC.